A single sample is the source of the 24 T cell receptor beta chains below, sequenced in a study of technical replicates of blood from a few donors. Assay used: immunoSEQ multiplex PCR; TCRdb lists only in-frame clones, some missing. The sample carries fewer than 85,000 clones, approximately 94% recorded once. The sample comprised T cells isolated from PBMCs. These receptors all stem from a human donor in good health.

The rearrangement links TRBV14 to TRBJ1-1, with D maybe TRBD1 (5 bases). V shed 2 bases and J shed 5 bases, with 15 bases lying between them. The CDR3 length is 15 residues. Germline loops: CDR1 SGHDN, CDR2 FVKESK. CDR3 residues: CASSQFGQGRTEAFF. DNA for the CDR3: TGTGCCAGCAGCCAATTCGGCCAGGGAAGGACTGAAGCTTTCTTT.

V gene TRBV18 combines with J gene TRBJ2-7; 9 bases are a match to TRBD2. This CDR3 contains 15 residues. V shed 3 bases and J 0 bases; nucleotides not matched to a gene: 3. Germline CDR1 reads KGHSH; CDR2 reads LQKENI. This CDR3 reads CASSPVSGSSYEQYF. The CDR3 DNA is TGTGCCAGCTCACCGGTTAGCGGGAGCTCCTACGAGCAGTACTTC.

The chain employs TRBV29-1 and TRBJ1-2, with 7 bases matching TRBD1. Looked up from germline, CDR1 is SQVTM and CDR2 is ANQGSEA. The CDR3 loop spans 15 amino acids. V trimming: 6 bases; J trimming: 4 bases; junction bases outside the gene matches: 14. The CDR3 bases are TGCAGCGTCCCGAATTCACAGGGGATCGGCTATGGCTACACCTTC. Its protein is CSVPNSQGIGYGYTF.

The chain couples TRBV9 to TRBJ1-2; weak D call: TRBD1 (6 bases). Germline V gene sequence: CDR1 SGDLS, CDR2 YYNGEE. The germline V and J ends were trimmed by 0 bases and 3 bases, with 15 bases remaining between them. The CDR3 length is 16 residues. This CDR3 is CASSVGTAQSDYGYTF. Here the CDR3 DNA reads TGTGCCAGCAGCGTAGGGACAGCCCAATCGGACTATGGCTACACCTTC. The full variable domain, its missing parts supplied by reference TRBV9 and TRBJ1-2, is DSGVTQTPKHLITATGQRVTLRCSPRSGDLSVYWYQQSLDQGLQFLIQYYNGEERAKGNILERFSAQQFPDLHSELNLSSLELGDSALYFCASSVGTAQSDYGYTFGSGTRLTVV.

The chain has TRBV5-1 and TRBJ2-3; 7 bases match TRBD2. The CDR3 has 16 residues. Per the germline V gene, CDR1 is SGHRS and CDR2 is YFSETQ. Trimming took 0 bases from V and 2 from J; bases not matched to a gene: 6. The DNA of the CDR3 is TGCGCCAGCAGCTTGGGGCTAGCGGATATCACAGATACGCAGTATTTT. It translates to CASSLGLADITDTQYF.

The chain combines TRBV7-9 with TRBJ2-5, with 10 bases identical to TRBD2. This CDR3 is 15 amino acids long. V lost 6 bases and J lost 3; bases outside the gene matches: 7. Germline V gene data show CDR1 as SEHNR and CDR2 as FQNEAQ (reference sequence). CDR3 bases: TGTGCCAGCAGTTCGAGCGGGGGGGTGGAAGAGACCCAGTACTTC. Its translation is CASSSSGGVEETQYF.

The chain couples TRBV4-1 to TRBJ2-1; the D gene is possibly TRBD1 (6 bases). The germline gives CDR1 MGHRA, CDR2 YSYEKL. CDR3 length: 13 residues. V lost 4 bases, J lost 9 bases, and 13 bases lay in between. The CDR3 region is CASSPFGTTEQFF. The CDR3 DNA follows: TGCGCCAGCAGCCCATTCGGGACAACTGAGCAGTTCTTC.

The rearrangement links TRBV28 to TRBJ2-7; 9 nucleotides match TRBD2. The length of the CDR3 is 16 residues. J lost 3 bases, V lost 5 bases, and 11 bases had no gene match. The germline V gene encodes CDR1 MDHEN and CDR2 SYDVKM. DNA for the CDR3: TGTGCCAGCAGTCGTCGACTAGCGGAAATCCACTACGAGCAGTACTTC. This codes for CASSRRLAEIHYEQYF.

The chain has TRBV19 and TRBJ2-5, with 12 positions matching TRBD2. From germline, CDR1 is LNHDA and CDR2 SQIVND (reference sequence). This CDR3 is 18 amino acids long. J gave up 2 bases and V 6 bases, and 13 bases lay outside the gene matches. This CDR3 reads CASSRRELTSGRQETQYF. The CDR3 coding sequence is TGTGCCAGTAGCCGCCGGGAATTGACTAGCGGGAGACAAGAGACCCAGTACTTC.

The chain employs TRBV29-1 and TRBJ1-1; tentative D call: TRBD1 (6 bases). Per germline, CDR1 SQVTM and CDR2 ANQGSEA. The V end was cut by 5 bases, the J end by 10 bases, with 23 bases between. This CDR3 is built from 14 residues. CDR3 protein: CSVWFGAGEWGAFF. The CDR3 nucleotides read TGCAGCGTTTGGTTCGGGGCAGGGGAGTGGGGAGCTTTCTTT.

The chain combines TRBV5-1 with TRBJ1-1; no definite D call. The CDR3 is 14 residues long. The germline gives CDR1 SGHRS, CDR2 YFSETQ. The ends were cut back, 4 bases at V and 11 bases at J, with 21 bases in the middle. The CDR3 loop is CASSPNADKRMAFF. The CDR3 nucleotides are TGCGCCAGCAGCCCGAATGCAGACAAGAGAATGGCTTTCTTT.

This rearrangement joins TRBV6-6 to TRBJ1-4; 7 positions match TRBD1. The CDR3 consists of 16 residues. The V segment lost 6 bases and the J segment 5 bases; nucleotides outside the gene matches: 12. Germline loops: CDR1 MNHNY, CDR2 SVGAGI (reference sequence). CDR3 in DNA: TGTGCCAGCAGACCTCAACCGGGACAGAGAAATGAAAAACTGTTTTTT. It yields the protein CASRPQPGQRNEKLFF.

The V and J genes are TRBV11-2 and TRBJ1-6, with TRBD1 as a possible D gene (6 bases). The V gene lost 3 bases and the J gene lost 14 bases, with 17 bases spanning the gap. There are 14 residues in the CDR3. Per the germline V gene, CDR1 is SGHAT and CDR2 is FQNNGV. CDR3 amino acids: CASSFLQGKLALHF. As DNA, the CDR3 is TGTGCCAGCAGCTTCCTACAGGGCAAGTTAGCCCTCCACTTT.

The CDR3 loop is CASSAKDGTSYLDTQYF. The CDR3 DNA reads TGTGCCAGCAGCGCTAAGGATGGGACTAGTTATTTAGATACGCAGTATTTT. V and J are TRBV9 and TRBJ2-3; 8 bases agree with TRBD2. CDR3 length: 17 residues. Germline loops: CDR1 SGDLS, CDR2 YYNGEE. The V and J ends lost 3 bases and 5 bases, in that order; junction bases with no gene match: 14.

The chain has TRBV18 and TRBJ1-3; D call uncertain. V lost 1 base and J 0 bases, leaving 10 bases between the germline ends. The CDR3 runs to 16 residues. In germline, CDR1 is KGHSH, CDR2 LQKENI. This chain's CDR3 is CASSPLEGPSGNTIYF. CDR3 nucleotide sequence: TGTGCCAGCTCACCACTAGAGGGTCCCTCTGGAAACACCATATATTTT.

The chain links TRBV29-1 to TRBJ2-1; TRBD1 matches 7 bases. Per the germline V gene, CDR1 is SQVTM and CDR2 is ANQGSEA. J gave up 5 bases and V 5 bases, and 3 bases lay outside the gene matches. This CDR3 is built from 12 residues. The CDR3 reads CSVPTGNNEQFF. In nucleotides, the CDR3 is TGCAGCGTTCCGACAGGGAACAATGAGCAGTTCTTC.

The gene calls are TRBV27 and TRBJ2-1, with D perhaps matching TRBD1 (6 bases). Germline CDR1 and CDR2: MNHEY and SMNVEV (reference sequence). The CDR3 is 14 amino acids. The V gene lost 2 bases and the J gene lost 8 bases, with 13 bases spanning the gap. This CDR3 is CASSLNRVIYEQFF. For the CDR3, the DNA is TGTGCCAGCAGTTTAAACAGGGTAATCTATGAGCAGTTCTTC.

The CDR3 sequence is CASSWTGRFPRGYTF. The CDR3 bases are TGCGCCAGCAGCTGGACAGGGCGATTTCCCCGTGGCTACACCTTC. The chain combines TRBV5-1 with TRBJ1-2; 8 bases fit TRBD1. The germline V gene encodes CDR1 SGHRS and CDR2 YFSETQ. After removal of 3 bases from V and 7 bases from J, the junction contained 11 bases not matched to a gene. The CDR3 totals 15 residues. The full variable domain, in which reference TRBV5-1 and TRBJ1-2 provide the parts outside the CDR3, is KAGVTQTPRYLIKTRGQQVTLSCSPISGHRSVSWYQQTPGQGLQFLFEYFSETQRNKGNFPGRFSGRQFSNSRSEMNVSTLELGDSALYLCASSWTGRFPRGYTFGSGTRLTVV.

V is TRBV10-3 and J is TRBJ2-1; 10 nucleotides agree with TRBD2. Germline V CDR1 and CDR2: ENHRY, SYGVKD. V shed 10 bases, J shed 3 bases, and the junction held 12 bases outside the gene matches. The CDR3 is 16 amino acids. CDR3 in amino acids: CATTPLAGDLYNEQFF. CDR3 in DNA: TGTGCCACCACACCTCTAGCGGGAGACCTCTACAATGAGCAGTTCTTC.

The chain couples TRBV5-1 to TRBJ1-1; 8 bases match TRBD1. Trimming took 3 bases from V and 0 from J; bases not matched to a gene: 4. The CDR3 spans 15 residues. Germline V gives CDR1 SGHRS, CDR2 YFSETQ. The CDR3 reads CASSWGTGVNTEAFF. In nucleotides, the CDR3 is TGCGCCAGCAGCTGGGGGACAGGAGTGAACACTGAAGCTTTCTTT.

The CDR3 spells CASSPTALGRGAYF. For the CDR3, the DNA is TGTGCCAGCAGCCCGACAGCATTAGGCAGAGGAGCGTACTTC. The genes are TRBV7-9 and TRBJ2-7; D perhaps matches TRBD1 (5 bases). Germline values: CDR1 SEHNR, CDR2 FQNEAQ (reference sequence). V gave up 5 bases and J gave up 12 bases, with 23 bases separating them. The CDR3 has 14 amino acids.

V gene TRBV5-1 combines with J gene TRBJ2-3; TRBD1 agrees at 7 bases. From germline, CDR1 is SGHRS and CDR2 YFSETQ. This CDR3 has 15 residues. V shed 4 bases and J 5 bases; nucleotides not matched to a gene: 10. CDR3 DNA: TGCGCCAGCAGCGTGACAGGGTCTCGTGGAGATACGCAGTATTTT. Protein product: CASSVTGSRGDTQYF.

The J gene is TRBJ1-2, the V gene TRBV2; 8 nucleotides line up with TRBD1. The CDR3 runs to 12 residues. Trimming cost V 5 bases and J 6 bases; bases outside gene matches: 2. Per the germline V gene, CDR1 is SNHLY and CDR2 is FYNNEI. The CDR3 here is CASSYRGDGYTF. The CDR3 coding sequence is TGTGCCAGCAGTTACAGGGGGGATGGCTACACCTTC.

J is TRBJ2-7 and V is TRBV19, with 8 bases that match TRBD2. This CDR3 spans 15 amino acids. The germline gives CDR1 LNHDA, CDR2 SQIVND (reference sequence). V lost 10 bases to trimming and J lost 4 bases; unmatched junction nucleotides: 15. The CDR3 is CATTSPGRAGYEQYF. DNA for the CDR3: TGTGCCACCACCTCTCCCGGGAGGGCTGGGTACGAGCAGTACTTC.